The 25 T cell receptor beta chains presented below share a single source sample, sequenced in a study of OX40 agonist ivuxolimab in advanced cancers. The table came from immunoSEQ multiplex PCR; TCRdb's copy has only in-frame clones and leaves some out. The sample lists some 90,000 clones, about 92% seen once, with around 3.5% in the top ten. The source was CD4+ or CD8+ T cells sorted from blood, collected in a trial of the OX40 agonist ivuxolimab. The receptor source for this set is an adult with an advanced solid tumor such as melanoma, head and neck, liver or kidney cancer.

V usage is TRBV27 and J usage is TRBJ2-3; no clear D. The CDR3 length is 13 residues. Germline assignment: CDR1 MNHEY and CDR2 SMNVEV (reference sequence). Trimming stripped 6 bases from V and 2 bases from J, with 9 bases between. This CDR3 reads CASSPDATDTQYF. The CDR3, as DNA: TGTGCCAGCAGCCCGGACGCCACAGATACGCAGTATTTT.

V gene TRBV27 combines with J gene TRBJ2-6; D gene ambiguous. V lost 2 bases to trimming and J lost 2 bases, with 7 bases between them. This CDR3 is built from 15 residues. Germline loops: CDR1 MNHEY, CDR2 SMNVEV (reference sequence). The CDR3 sequence: CASSLTGTGANVLTF. The CDR3 DNA sequence: TGTGCCAGCAGTTTAACTGGGACTGGGGCCAACGTCCTGACTTTC.

The chain couples TRBV5-6 to TRBJ2-5; D not resolved. The CDR3 length is 12 residues. Trimming took off 2 bases at V and 5 bases at J, with 7 bases between the two ends. The germline V gene encodes CDR1 SGHDT and CDR2 YYEEEE. The CDR3 spells CASSFGLETQYF. The CDR3 DNA sequence: TGTGCCAGCAGCTTCGGCCTGGAGACCCAGTACTTC. Full variable domain (outside the CDR3, taken from reference TRBV5-6 and TRBJ2-5): DAGVTQSPTHLIKTRGQQVTLRCSPKSGHDTVSWYQQALGQGPQFIFQYYEEEERQRGNFPDRFSGHQFPNYSSELNVNALLLGDSALYLCASSFGLETQYFGPGTRLLVL.

The rearrangement links TRBV9 to TRBJ1-4; D ambiguous. Trimming pared 3 bases from V and 12 bases from J, leaving 9 bases between. Germline V lookup: CDR1 SGDLS, CDR2 YYNGEE. The CDR3 has 11 residues. Here the CDR3 reads CASSGAGELFF. In DNA, the CDR3 is TGTGCCAGCAGCGGGGCGGGAGAACTGTTTTTT.

This chain links TRBV5-8 with TRBJ1-1; unclear D gene. The CDR3 contains 15 residues. Between the trimmed V and J ends, which lost 1 base and 5 bases, there was a span of 15 bases. The germline gives CDR1 SGHTS, CDR2 YDEGEE. CDR3 loop: CASSLSPLHWTEAFF. CDR3 nucleotide sequence: TGTGCCAGCAGCTTGTCACCTCTTCATTGGACTGAAGCTTTCTTT.

This sequence joins TRBV27 and TRBJ2-5; D is unclear. The V gene's germline CDR1 is MNHEY and CDR2 SMNVEV (reference sequence). V shed 2 bases and J shed 5 bases, with 9 bases lying between them. The CDR3 contains 13 residues. The CDR3, as DNA: TGTGCCAGCAGTTTAGTGGACCGGGAGACCCAGTACTTC. Its translation: CASSLVDRETQYF.

The rearrangement uses TRBV27 and TRBJ1-4; no reliable D call. The CDR3 extends over 16 amino acids. V lost 2 bases and J lost 0, with 10 bases in between. Germline CDR1 and CDR2: MNHEY and SMNVEV (reference sequence). CDR3 residues: CASSLGPRATNEKLFF. The CDR3 DNA reads as TGTGCCAGCAGTTTAGGCCCCCGGGCAACTAATGAAAAACTGTTTTTT.

This clone was counted once. V gene TRBV11-2 combines with J gene TRBJ2-3; 7 bases match TRBD1. The V segment lost 4 bases and the J segment 4 bases; nucleotides outside the gene matches: 8. Per germline, CDR1 SGHAT and CDR2 FQNNGV. This CDR3 has 15 amino acids. The CDR3 DNA follows: TGTGCCAGCAGCTACCGGGACAGAGGTTCAGATACGCAGTATTTT. Translated: CASSYRDRGSDTQYF.

V and J are TRBV6-5 and TRBJ2-7; D is ambiguous. The V end lost 8 bases, the J end lost 4 bases, and 9 bases lay between the germline ends. Germline V gene sequence: CDR1 MNHEY, CDR2 SVGAGI. This CDR3 has 11 amino acids. CDR3 loop: CASLSGYEQYF. The DNA of the CDR3 is TGTGCCAGCCTCTCCGGGTACGAGCAGTACTTC.

The gene calls are TRBV7-6 and TRBJ1-1; weak D call: TRBD1 (5 bases). V dropped 3 bases and J dropped 4 bases, with 9 bases sitting between them. Looked up from germline, CDR1 is SGHVS and CDR2 is FNYEAQ. This CDR3 contains 13 residues. The CDR3 sequence is CASSLGEGTEAFF. CDR3 bases: TGTGCCAGCAGCTTGGGGGAGGGCACTGAAGCTTTCTTT. Full variable domain (rest looked up from reference TRBV7-6 and TRBJ1-1): GAGVSQSPRYKVTKRGQDVALRCDPISGHVSLYWYRQALGQGPEFLTYFNYEAQQDKSGLPNDRFSAERPEGSISTLTIQRTEQRDSAMYRCASSLGEGTEAFFGQGTRLTVV.

The chain employs TRBV10-2 and TRBJ2-1, with TRBD2 matching 10 bases. This CDR3 contains 15 residues. Germline CDR1 reads WSHSY; CDR2 reads SAAADI. The trim removed 6 bases at V and 2 bases at J, leaving 4 bases unmatched. CDR3 residues: CASRASGSAYNEQFF. CDR3 nucleotide sequence: TGCGCCAGCAGGGCTAGCGGGAGTGCCTACAATGAGCAGTTCTTC.

The chain couples TRBV28 to TRBJ2-7, with TRBD1 identical over 9 bases. This CDR3 contains 17 residues. V lost 5 bases to trimming and J lost 7 bases; unmatched junction nucleotides: 18. Germline CDR1 reads MDHEN; CDR2 reads SYDVKM. CDR3 protein: CASSNIQTGGGPKEQYF. The CDR3 nucleotides are TGTGCCAGCAGTAATATACAGACAGGGGGGGGGCCCAAAGAGCAGTACTTC.

CDR3 loop: CASSLESEQYF. The CDR3 DNA is TGTGCCAGCAGCTTAGAGAGCGAGCAGTACTTC. The chain is built from TRBV7-9 and TRBJ2-7; no firm D call. V was shortened by 1 base and J by 6 bases, with 4 bases between the two germline ends. The V gene's germline CDR1 is SEHNR and CDR2 FQNEAQ (reference sequence). CDR3 length equals 11 residues.

The chain combines TRBV14 with TRBJ2-7, with D maybe TRBD2 (6 bases). With 1 base removed from V and 4 bases from J, the gap between germline ends came to 11 bases. CDR1 and CDR2 from the germline V gene are SGHDN and FVKESK. This CDR3 spans 14 amino acids. CDR3 amino acids: CASSQGAGGYEQYF. The CDR3 DNA is TGTGCCAGCAGCCAAGGGGCTGGGGGGTACGAGCAGTACTTC.

This chain links TRBV5-3 with TRBJ2-3; TRBD2 matches at 9 bases. TRBV5-3 counts as an open reading frame of uncertain function. Unmatched junction bases numbered 4, after V lost 0 bases and J lost 2 bases. The CDR3 consists of 16 residues. CDR3 bases: TGTGCCAGAAGCTTGGTACCGGGACTAGCCACAGATACGCAGTATTTT. Protein: CARSLVPGLATDTQYF.

The chain combines TRBV19 with TRBJ2-7, with a weak D call TRBD1 (6 bases). The germline V gene has CDR1 LNHDA and CDR2 SQIVND (reference sequence). V was trimmed by 6 bases and J by 2 bases, leaving 8 bases between them. The CDR3 extends over 12 amino acids. The CDR3 loop reads CASRGGTYEQYF. The CDR3 bases are TGTGCCAGTAGAGGGGGAACCTACGAGCAGTACTTC.

The CDR3 region has the DNA TGTGCCAGCAGTTTGGAGGGACCCATGGTTGAAGCTTTCTTT. Protein: CASSLEGPMVEAFF. The rearrangement links TRBV6-5 to TRBJ1-1; TRBD1 might be the D (5 bases). The germline V and J ends were trimmed by 4 bases and 7 bases, with 16 bases remaining between them. This CDR3 spans 14 amino acids. CDR1 and CDR2 (germline): MNHEY, SVGAGI.

The chain has TRBV5-8 and TRBJ2-1, with D perhaps TRBD2 (6 bases). Trimming stripped 3 bases from V and 1 base from J, with 11 bases between. Germline values: CDR1 SGHTS, CDR2 YDEGEE. The CDR3 totals 15 residues. The CDR3 DNA follows: TGTGCCAGCAGCTGGGGACTTTTTTCCTACAATGAGCAGTTCTTC. It encodes CASSWGLFSYNEQFF.

This chain joins TRBV5-1 and TRBJ2-1; 7 positions match TRBD2. This CDR3 has 15 residues. J was trimmed by 2 bases and V by 4 bases; bases with no gene match: 6. CDR1 is SGHRS and CDR2 is YFSETQ in the germline V gene. The CDR3 DNA reads TGCGCCAGCAGCCGCCGGGACTATCCCTACAATGAGCAGTTCTTC. It translates to CASSRRDYPYNEQFF.

The CDR3 nucleotides are TGCGCCAGCAGCCAAGATAACACCCGCTCTGGGGCCAACGTCCTGACTTTC. Translating it yields CASSQDNTRSGANVLTF. J is TRBJ2-6 and V is TRBV4-1; the D is unclear. V was trimmed by 0 bases and J by 0 bases, leaving 9 bases between them. This CDR3 is 17 amino acids long. In germline, CDR1 is MGHRA, CDR2 YSYEKL.

The sample holds one count of this clone. The chain has TRBV18 and TRBJ1-4; TRBD1 aligns across 9 bases. This CDR3 is 17 amino acids long. The V gene end was trimmed by 3 bases and the J gene end by 7 bases; junction bases not matched to a gene: 12. Germline V gives CDR1 KGHSH, CDR2 LQKENI. The CDR3 sequence is CASSPELQTGGSEKLFF. CDR3 nucleotides: TGTGCCAGCTCACCCGAACTACAGACAGGGGGAAGTGAAAAACTGTTTTTT.

The gene calls are TRBV12-5 and TRBJ2-1; D gene ambiguous. CDR1 is LGHNT and CDR2 is FRNRAP in the germline V gene. V lost 2 bases, J lost 6 bases, and 8 bases lay in between. This CDR3 is built from 13 residues. Here the CDR3 reads CASGLRLANEQFF. In DNA form, the CDR3 reads TGTGCTAGTGGTTTGCGGTTAGCCAATGAGCAGTTCTTC.

The chain joins TRBV27 to TRBJ2-1; 12 bases fit TRBD2. CDR1 and CDR2 (germline): MNHEY, SMNVEV (reference sequence). V lost 0 bases, J lost 3 bases, and 0 bases stayed unmatched. The CDR3 contains 16 residues. The CDR3 DNA is TGTGCCAGCAGTTTATCGACTAGCGGGAGCTACAATGAGCAGTTCTTC. The encoded protein is CASSLSTSGSYNEQFF.

The rearrangement joins TRBV5-1 to TRBJ2-5; weak D call: TRBD2 (6 bases). CDR3 length: 15 amino acids. Trimming stripped 4 bases from V and 7 bases from J, with 20 bases between. Germline values: CDR1 SGHRS, CDR2 YFSETQ. CDR3 sequence reads: CASSPERWRDGTQYF. The CDR3 DNA sequence: TGCGCCAGCAGCCCCGAGAGGTGGAGGGATGGGACCCAGTACTTC.

The V call is TRBV18, the J call TRBJ2-5; no clear D gene. The assigned J gene may be wrong: the sequence end matches TRBJ2-7 better. The CDR3 loop spans 14 amino acids. From germline, CDR1 is KGHSH and CDR2 LQKENI. The CDR3, as DNA: TGTGCCAGCTCACCCCAAGATGGAGTCTACGAGCAGTACTTC. This sequence encodes CASSPQDGVYEQYF.